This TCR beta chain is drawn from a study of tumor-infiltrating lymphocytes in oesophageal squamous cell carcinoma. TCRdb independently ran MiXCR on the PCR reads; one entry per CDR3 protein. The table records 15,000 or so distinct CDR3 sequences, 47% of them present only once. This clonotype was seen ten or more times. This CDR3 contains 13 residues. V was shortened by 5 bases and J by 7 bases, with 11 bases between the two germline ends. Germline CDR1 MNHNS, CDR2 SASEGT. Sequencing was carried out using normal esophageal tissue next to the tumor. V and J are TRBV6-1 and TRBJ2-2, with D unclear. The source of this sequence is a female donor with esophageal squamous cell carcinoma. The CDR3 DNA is TGTGCCAGCAGTTCTGGTGCCCACGGGGAGCTGTTTTTT. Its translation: CASSSGAHGELFF.